The 29 T cell receptor beta chains presented below share a single source sample, sequenced in a study of shared clonotypes between healthy human individuals. Profiling relied on immunoSEQ multiplex PCR, and the TCRdb table lists in-frame clones only, not all of them. The sample lists about 490,000 clones, approximately 81% occurring once. What was sequenced was PBMCs. These receptors were taken from a woman aged 40-49 years in good health. Some clones in this sample may be carry-over from other donors' samples.

V usage is TRBV11-2 and J usage is TRBJ1-2, with 11 nucleotides matching TRBD1. V trimming: 5 bases; J trimming: 3 bases; junction bases outside the gene matches: 5. This CDR3 has 15 residues. Germline lookup yields CDR1 SGHAT and CDR2 FQNNGV. CDR3 in amino acids: CASSPRTGGDYGYTF. Written as DNA, the CDR3 is TGTGCCAGCAGCCCTCGGACAGGGGGCGACTATGGCTACACCTTC.

The genes are TRBV29-1 and TRBJ2-3; 11 bases match TRBD1. V gave up 6 bases and J gave up 2 bases; unmatched junction bases: 4. CDR1 and CDR2 from the germline V gene are SQVTM and ANQGSEA. The CDR3 sequence is 14 residues long. The DNA of the CDR3 is TGCAGCGTGGGACAGGGGGGGCTCACAGATACGCAGTATTTT. Protein sequence: CSVGQGGLTDTQYF.

As concerns this clone: Only one base separates this from a far larger clonotype, so it likely reflects a read error. This specimen includes other DNA sequences encoding the same CDR3. V is TRBV9 and J is TRBJ2-7, with 9 nucleotides matching TRBD1. Germline V gene sequence: CDR1 SGDLS, CDR2 YYNGEE. The CDR3 is made up of 15 amino acids. The CDR3 DNA follows: TGTGCTAGCAGCGCCTCGACAGGGGGTATTGGCGAGCAGTACTTC. Amino acid sequence: CASSASTGGIGEQYF.

The chain is built from TRBV5-1 and TRBJ2-1; 8 bases are shared with TRBD1. CDR1 and CDR2 from the germline V gene are SGHRS and YFSETQ. This CDR3 contains 15 residues. The V gene end was trimmed by 4 bases and the J gene end by 1 base; junction bases not matched to a gene: 4. The CDR3: CASSRGQESYNEQFF. CDR3 DNA sequence: TGCGCCAGCAGCAGGGGACAGGAGTCCTACAATGAGCAGTTCTTC.

In its sample, this clone was seen a few times. The same CDR3 is also encoded by other DNA sequences in this sample. The rearrangement joins TRBV5-4 to TRBJ1-1, with D perhaps matching TRBD1 (6 bases). This CDR3 comprises 13 residues. With 4 bases removed from V and 1 base from J, the gap between germline ends came to 8 bases. In germline, CDR1 is SGHNT, CDR2 YYREEE (reference sequence). The CDR3 loop reads CASSRGGNTEAFF. As DNA, the CDR3 is TGTGCCAGCAGCAGGGGGGGGAACACTGAAGCTTTCTTT.

With regard to this clone: A far larger clone is just one base off, so this is likely a read error. Other nucleotide sequences from this sample produce the same CDR3. The rearrangement uses TRBV4-1 and TRBJ1-1; D is possibly TRBD1 (6 bases). The germline CDR1 and CDR2 sequences are MGHRA and YSYEKL. The CDR3 runs 15 residues. The CDR3 spells CASSQGTLRRTEAFF. The CDR3 DNA reads as TGCGCCAGTAGCCAAGGGACACTGCGAAGAACTGAAGCTTTCTTT.

This clone has only one observation. The gene calls are TRBV27 and TRBJ1-5; D possibly corresponds to TRBD1 (5 bases). CDR1 and CDR2 from the germline V gene are MNHEY and SMNVEV (reference sequence). V gave up 4 bases and J gave up 0 bases, with 22 bases separating them. There are 19 residues in the CDR3. The CDR3 is CASSSLAGFQPNSNQPQHF. For the CDR3, the DNA is TGTGCCAGCAGTTCGTTAGCAGGGTTTCAACCTAATAGCAATCAGCCCCAGCATTTT.

The J gene is TRBJ2-6, the V gene TRBV28; D ambiguous. Germline CDR1 is MDHEN and CDR2 is SYDVKM. The germline V and J ends were trimmed by 6 bases and 0 bases, with 6 bases remaining between them. The CDR3 consists of 14 residues. CDR3 coding DNA: TGTGCCAGCAGGATGAGCTCTGGGGCCAACGTCCTGACTTTC. Its protein product is CASRMSSGANVLTF.

This clone was observed at least ten times. The chain carries TRBV28 and TRBJ1-4; D call uncertain. The V end was cut by 7 bases, the J end by 0 bases, with 6 bases between. CDR3 length: 13 residues. Germline CDR1 reads MDHEN; CDR2 reads SYDVKM. Written as DNA, the CDR3 is TGTGCCAGCAAAAACGCAACTAATGAAAAACTGTTTTTT. It encodes CASKNATNEKLFF. The full variable domain, its missing parts supplied by reference TRBV28 and TRBJ1-4, is DVKVTQSSRYLVKRTGEKVFLECVQDMDHENMFWYRQDPGLGLRLIYFSYDVKMKEKGDIPEGYSVSREKKERFSLILESASTNQTSMYLCASKNATNEKLFFGSGTQLSVL.

This clone was counted once. V gene TRBV7-2 combines with J gene TRBJ2-3; D not resolved. Trimming took off 2 bases at V and 4 bases at J, with 7 bases between the two ends. CDR3 size: 13 residues. Germline V lookup: CDR1 SGHTA, CDR2 FQGNSA. This chain's CDR3 is CASSLNLADTQYF. The CDR3 nucleotides read TGTGCCAGCAGCTTAAATTTGGCAGATACGCAGTATTTT.

The rearrangement joins TRBV4-1 to TRBJ1-4; 7 bases are a match to TRBD1. This CDR3 spans 14 amino acids. The J segment lost 6 bases and the V segment lost 1 base, leaving 2 bases of the junction unmatched. Germline V gene lookup returns CDR1 MGHRA and CDR2 YSYEKL. CDR3 nucleotide sequence: TGCGCCAGCAGCCAAGGGACAGGAGATGAAAAACTGTTTTTT. It specifies CASSQGTGDEKLFF.

This clone showed up just once. J is TRBJ2-1 and V is TRBV7-3, with D perhaps given as TRBD1 or TRBD2 (5 bases each). The CDR3 loop spans 14 amino acids. CDR1 and CDR2 from the germline V gene are SGHTA and FQGTGA. Deletions cut 5 bases from V and 5 bases from J, with 13 bases between. CDR3 sequence: CASSQGAEDNEQFF. The CDR3 coding sequence is TGTGCCAGCAGCCAGGGAGCAGAAGACAATGAGCAGTTCTTC.

The rearrangement joins TRBV29-1 to TRBJ2-3; D is possibly TRBD2 (5 bases). Germline V lookup: CDR1 SQVTM, CDR2 ANQGSEA. The CDR3 is 15 residues long. The V and J ends lost 0 bases and 8 bases respectively, with 18 bases between them. CDR3 protein: CSVEDLGIGPGTQYF. As DNA, the CDR3 is TGCAGCGTTGAAGATCTCGGGATAGGGCCAGGTACGCAGTATTTT.

Remarks on this clone: A far larger clone is one base from this, pointing to a likely read error. V usage is TRBV4-3 and J usage is TRBJ2-7, with 8 bases lining up with TRBD1. V was clipped by 0 bases and J by 2 bases; unmatched bases: 6. The CDR3 sequence is 16 residues long. Germline CDR1 LGHNA, CDR2 YSLEER. The CDR3: CASSQEEATGAYEQYF. The CDR3 region has the DNA TGCGCCAGCAGCCAAGAGGAGGCGACAGGGGCCTACGAGCAGTACTTC.

A remark on this clone: This likely reflects a read error, since a far larger clone is one base away. CDR3 bases: TGTGCCAGCAGCGGCCAGACAGGGCTCCAAGAGACCCAGTACTTC. This sequence encodes CASSGQTGLQETQYF. The gene calls are TRBV28 and TRBJ2-5, with 7 positions matching TRBD1. The CDR3 totals 15 residues. Germline V gene sequence: CDR1 MDHEN, CDR2 SYDVKM. Trimming at V came to 6 bases and at J to 1 base, leaving 8 bases not matched to a gene.

As regards this clone: A far larger clone is one nucleotide away, so this likely arose from a read error. This specimen includes other DNA sequences encoding the same CDR3. The gene calls are TRBV28 and TRBJ2-6, with D maybe TRBD1 (5 bases). The germline gives CDR1 MDHEN, CDR2 SYDVKM. The CDR3 runs 16 residues. The DNA for the CDR3 is TGTGCCAGCAGTTTATTGACAGACTCTGGGGCCAACGTACTGACTTTC. This sequence encodes CASSLLTDSGANVLTF.

The rearrangement uses TRBV30 and TRBJ1-2, with 7 bases identical to TRBD1. Germline values: CDR1 GTSNPN, CDR2 SVGIG (reference sequence). After removal of 3 bases from V and 0 bases from J, the junction contained 7 bases not matched to a gene. The CDR3 is 15 amino acids. The CDR3 sequence: CAWRRGQAPNYGYTF. Here the CDR3 DNA reads TGTGCCTGGAGAAGAGGACAGGCACCTAACTATGGCTACACCTTC.

In regard to this clone: Given a much more abundant clone one base away, this may be a read error. The gene calls are TRBV7-9 and TRBJ2-2; TRBD2 agrees at 7 bases. The germline CDR1 and CDR2 sequences are SEHNR and FQNEAQ (reference sequence). The CDR3 has 14 residues. J lost 1 base, V lost 5 bases, and 1 base had no gene match. CDR3 residues: CASSPSGNTGELFF. In DNA, the CDR3 is TGTGCCAGCAGCCCTAGCGGGAACACCGGGGAGCTGTTTTTT.

V usage is TRBV28 and J usage is TRBJ1-5; D may be TRBD1 (5 bases). The CDR3 has 18 residues. Germline lookup yields CDR1 MDHEN and CDR2 SYDVKM. V was shortened by 2 bases and J by 2 bases, with 19 bases between the two germline ends. In nucleotides, the CDR3 is TGTGCCAGCAGTTTAATAGGGGAGGCCGGGCGGGGCAATCAGCCCCAGCATTTT. This codes for CASSLIGEAGRGNQPQHF. Drawing the rest from reference TRBV28 and TRBJ1-5, the complete variable domain is DVKVTQSSRYLVKRTGEKVFLECVQDMDHENMFWYRQDPGLGLRLIYFSYDVKMKEKGDIPEGYSVSREKKERFSLILESASTNQTSMYLCASSLIGEAGRGNQPQHFGDGTRLSIL.

This clone appeared a single time. The rearrangement links TRBV6-5 to TRBJ2-7, with 11 bases lining up with TRBD2. Germline V CDR1 and CDR2: MNHEY, SVGAGI. With V trimmed by 6 bases and J by 3 bases, 7 bases remained unmatched. The CDR3 runs to 15 residues. CDR3 residues: CASRHLAGGLYEQYF. CDR3 DNA sequence: TGTGCCAGCAGACATCTAGCGGGAGGCCTCTACGAGCAGTACTTC.

The table lists this clone with a count of one. This may come from a read error, since a much larger clone is one base off. This sample also contains other DNA sequences that code for the same CDR3. The chain carries TRBV18 and TRBJ1-3; maybe TRBD1 (5 bases). CDR1 and CDR2 (germline): KGHSH, LQKENI. The CDR3 has 15 residues. V was pared by 1 base and J by 3 bases, with 10 bases between. The CDR3 DNA sequence: TGTGCCAGCTCACCACAAGGGACGTATGGAAACACCATATATTTT. Its protein is CASSPQGTYGNTIYF.

V and J are TRBV10-3 and TRBJ2-5, with a possible D match to TRBD1 (6 bases). The length of the CDR3 is 14 residues. V was trimmed by 7 bases and J by 0 bases, leaving 12 bases between them. Germline CDR1 is ENHRY and CDR2 is SYGVKD. CDR3 loop: CAIKGRGYQETQYF. The CDR3 DNA reads as TGTGCCATCAAGGGCAGGGGCTACCAAGAGACCCAGTACTTC.

The V gene is TRBV5-1, the J gene TRBJ2-4, with unresolved D. Germline loops: CDR1 SGHRS, CDR2 YFSETQ. Trimming pared 8 bases from V and 0 bases from J, leaving 15 bases between. This CDR3 region has 15 residues. Here the CDR3 reads CASFDGPQAKNIQYF. The CDR3 DNA sequence: TGCGCCAGTTTCGACGGACCCCAAGCCAAAAACATTCAGTACTTC.

In its sample, this clone was seen many times. This sample includes further DNA sequences coding for the same CDR3. V is TRBV9 and J is TRBJ2-3; D ambiguous. CDR3 size: 13 residues. The germline CDR1 and CDR2 sequences are SGDLS and YYNGEE. With 0 bases removed from V and 6 bases from J, the gap between germline ends came to 8 bases. The CDR3 nucleotides read TGTGCCAGCAGCGTAGGCGGCGCCGATACGCAGTATTTT. Its protein product is CASSVGGADTQYF.

The chain is built from TRBV4-2 and TRBJ2-7; 8 positions match TRBD1. V was clipped by 3 bases and J by 5 bases; unmatched bases: 6. This CDR3 is 14 amino acids long. The germline V gene encodes CDR1 LGHNA and CDR2 YNFKEQ. The CDR3 loop reads CASSQGQVAHEQYF. The CDR3 DNA sequence: TGTGCCAGCAGCCAGGGACAGGTGGCCCACGAGCAGTACTTC.

CDR3 protein: CACFFGAVNTEAFF. The CDR3 nucleotides read TGTGCCTGTTTTTTCGGGGCCGTGAACACTGAAGCTTTCTTT. V and J are TRBV30 and TRBJ1-1; tentative D call: TRBD1 (5 bases). With 6 bases removed from V and 0 bases from J, the gap between germline ends came to 14 bases. Germline lookup yields CDR1 GTSNPN and CDR2 SVGIG (reference sequence). CDR3 length: 14 amino acids.

The rearrangement links TRBV11-2 to TRBJ2-3, with 7 bases fitting TRBD2. Germline V lookup: CDR1 SGHAT, CDR2 FQNNGV. This CDR3 region has 17 residues. V trimming: 5 bases; J trimming: 3 bases; junction bases outside the gene matches: 14. This chain's CDR3 is CASSLFKKGGPTDTQYF. CDR3 sequence (DNA): TGTGCCAGCAGCCTGTTTAAGAAGGGAGGGCCAACAGATACGCAGTATTTT.

Comment on this clone: This may arise from a read error, as a much more abundant clone is one base away. J is TRBJ2-4 and V is TRBV2; D unresolved. V dropped 1 base and J dropped 0 bases, with 10 bases sitting between them. The CDR3 has 16 amino acids. Germline V lookup: CDR1 SNHLY, CDR2 FYNNEI. The CDR3 bases are TGTGCCAGCAGTGAAGGAGTTATGGTAGCCAAAAACATTCAGTACTTC. This translates into CASSEGVMVAKNIQYF.

CDR3 DNA sequence: TGTGCCAGCAGACCCGGGACAGGGGTTTATGGCTACACCTTC. This codes for CASRPGTGVYGYTF. J is TRBJ1-2 and V is TRBV2; TRBD1 matches at 10 bases. Trimming took 6 bases from V and 5 from J; bases not matched to a gene: 6. The CDR3 extends over 14 amino acids. CDR1 is SNHLY and CDR2 is FYNNEI in the germline V gene. The whole variable domain, remainder taken from reference TRBV2 and TRBJ1-2, is EPEVTQTPSHQVTQMGQEVILRCVPISNHLYFYWYRQILGQKVEFLVSFYNNEISEKSEIFDDQFSVERPDGSNFTLKIRSTKLEDSAMYFCASRPGTGVYGYTFGSGTRLTVV.